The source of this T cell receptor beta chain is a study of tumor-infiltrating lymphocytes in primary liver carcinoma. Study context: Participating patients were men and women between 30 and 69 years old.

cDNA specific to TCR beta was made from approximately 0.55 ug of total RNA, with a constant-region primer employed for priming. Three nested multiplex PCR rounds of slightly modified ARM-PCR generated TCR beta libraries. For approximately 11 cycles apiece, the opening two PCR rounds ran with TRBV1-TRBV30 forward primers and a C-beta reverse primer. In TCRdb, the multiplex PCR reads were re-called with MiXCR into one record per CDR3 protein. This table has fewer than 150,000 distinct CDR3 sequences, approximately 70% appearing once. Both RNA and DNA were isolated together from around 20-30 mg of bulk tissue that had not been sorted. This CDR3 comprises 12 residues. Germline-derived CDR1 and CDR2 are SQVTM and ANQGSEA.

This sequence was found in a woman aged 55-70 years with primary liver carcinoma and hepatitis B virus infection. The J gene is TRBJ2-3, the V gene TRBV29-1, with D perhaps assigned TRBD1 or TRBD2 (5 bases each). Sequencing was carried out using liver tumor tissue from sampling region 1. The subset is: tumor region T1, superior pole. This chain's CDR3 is CRVAVGVDTQYF. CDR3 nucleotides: TGCAGAGTGGCAGTGGGGGTAGATACGCAGTATTTT.